This TCR beta chain originates from a study of CD8 T cells in Susac syndrome (dated by TCRdb to between 2017 and 2020). About the study as a whole: Among the Susac syndrome patients who were sequenced, clinically active disease was present in about 6 and clinical remission was observed in fewer than 10. Whether CD8+ T cell activation and differentiation in Susac syndrome was antigen driven was tested using repertoire sequencing. At blood withdrawal, Susac syndrome patients were either therapy-naive, taking corticosteroids (in some cases with IVIg as well), or taking IVIg alone. Overall study outcomes, separate from this receptor: The number of individuals in the TCR sequencing and HLA analysis was recognized as being relatively small. The CD4+ T cell repertoire of patients with Susac syndrome showed no detectable clonal expansion.

High-throughput TCR beta sequencing profiled peripheral blood CD8+ and CD4+ T cells from healthy donors, Susac syndrome patients and multiple sclerosis patients. The Susac syndrome patients fulfilled recently defined diagnostic criteria for either definite or probable disease. CD8+ TEMRA cells were enriched by FACS, while bulk CD8+ and CD4+ T cells were purified by magnetic negative isolation. Blood was collected in EDTA tubes and processed within 24 hours, with PBMCs isolated through density gradient centrifugation. PBMCs destined for TCR sequencing were cryopreserved in liquid nitrogen and later thawed in a 37 °C water bath. The sorted or isolated CD4+, CD8+ and CD8+ TEMRA cells had a purity of 90% or higher. CDR1 and CDR2 are read off the germline V gene (reference sequence) as GTSNPN and SVGIG. V lost 7 bases and J lost 1 base; the stretch between them is 8 bases long. From the cysteine up to the phenylalanine, the CDR3 has a length of 13 residues. The sequence is cut down to CDR3 DNA, 39 bases in frame from base 1.

RNA was extracted using the RNeasy kit, and about 0.45 to 1 ug of the RNA was reverse transcribed with random hexamers. The immunoSEQ multiplex PCR assay, covering 54 Vbeta and 13 Jbeta segments, was used to amplify TCR beta CDR3 regions. PCR amplification bias was corrected using a synthetic template baseline for primer optimization and computational correction. Regarding the original processing steps: Only productive sequences were kept, with reads annotated to V, D and J genes according to IMGT and analyzed in immunoSEQ Analyzer. To calculate clonality, Shannon entropy was normalized by log2 of the number of productive unique sequences and then subtracted from one. Public and private clones were assessed among the 100 most prevalent clones of each patient and control. A clone was defined as Susac-specific if it was absent from the healthy and MS cohorts, from about a thousand published viral clones and from other ImmuneACCESS disease sequences. TCRdb handled the public reads itself, with Q25 trimming in fastp and clone calling in MiXCR, and kept productive beta chains. Here each entry gathers all rows of one CDR3 protein and keeps the most common genes and DNA. The V and J calls shown here were made by TCRdb, not taken from the authors' results. Within this sample are roughly 200,000 distinct CDR3 sequences, with about 93% of them counted one time only. The ten largest make up 0.099% of the sample.

Comment on this clonotype: Its target antigen remains unknown. Base qualities are not provided; no much larger clone lies one nucleotide away.

The TCR sequence derives from a human donor with Susac syndrome. Sample: CD4+ T cells from PBMCs. The chain employs TRBV30 and TRBJ2-6, with no confident D gene call. The DNA is as follows: TGTGCCTCTACTGGATCTGGGGCCAACGTCCTGACTTTC. The encoded protein is CASTGSGANVLTF.